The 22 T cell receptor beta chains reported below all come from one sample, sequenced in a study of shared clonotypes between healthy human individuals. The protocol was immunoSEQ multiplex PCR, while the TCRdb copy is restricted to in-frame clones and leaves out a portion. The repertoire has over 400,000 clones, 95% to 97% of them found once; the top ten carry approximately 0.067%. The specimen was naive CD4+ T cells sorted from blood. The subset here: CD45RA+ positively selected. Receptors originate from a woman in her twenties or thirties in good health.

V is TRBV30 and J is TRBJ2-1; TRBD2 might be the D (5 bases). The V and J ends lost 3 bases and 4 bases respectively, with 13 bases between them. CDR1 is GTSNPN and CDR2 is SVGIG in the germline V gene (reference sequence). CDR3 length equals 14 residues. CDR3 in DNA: TGTGCCTGGAGGGACTTGGATAAATACAATGAGCAGTTCTTC. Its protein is CAWRDLDKYNEQFF.

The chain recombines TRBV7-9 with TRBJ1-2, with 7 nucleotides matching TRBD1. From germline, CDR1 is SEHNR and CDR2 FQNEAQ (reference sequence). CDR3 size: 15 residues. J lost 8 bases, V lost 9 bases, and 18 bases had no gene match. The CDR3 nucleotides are TGTGCCAGTTCCGGGACAGAAGTGCTAATGGGGGGCTACACCTTC. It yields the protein CASSGTEVLMGGYTF.

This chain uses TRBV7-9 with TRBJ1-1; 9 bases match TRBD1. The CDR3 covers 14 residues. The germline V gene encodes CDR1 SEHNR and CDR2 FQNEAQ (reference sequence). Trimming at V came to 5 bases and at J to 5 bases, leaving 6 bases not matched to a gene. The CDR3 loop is CASSPGQGWTEAFF. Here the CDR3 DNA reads TGTGCCAGCAGCCCCGGACAGGGGTGGACTGAAGCTTTCTTT.

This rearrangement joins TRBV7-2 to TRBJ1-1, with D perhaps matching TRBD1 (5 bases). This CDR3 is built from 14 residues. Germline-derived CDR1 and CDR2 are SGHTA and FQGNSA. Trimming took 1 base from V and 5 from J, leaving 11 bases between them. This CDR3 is CASSLETRVTEAFF. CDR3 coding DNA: TGTGCCAGCAGCTTAGAAACCAGGGTTACTGAAGCTTTCTTT. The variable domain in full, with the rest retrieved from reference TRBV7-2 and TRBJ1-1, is GAGVSQSPSNKVTEKGKDVELRCDPISGHTALYWYRQSLGQGLEFLIYFQGNSAPDKSGLPSDRFSAERTGGSVSTLTIQRTQQEDSAVYLCASSLETRVTEAFFGQGTRLTVV.

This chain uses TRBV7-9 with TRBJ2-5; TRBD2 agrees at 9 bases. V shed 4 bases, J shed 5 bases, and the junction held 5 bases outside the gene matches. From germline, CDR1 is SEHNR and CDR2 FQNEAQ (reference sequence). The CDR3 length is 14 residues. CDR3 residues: CASSSGLAGETQYF. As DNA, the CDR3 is TGTGCCAGCAGCTCCGGGCTAGCGGGGGAGACCCAGTACTTC.

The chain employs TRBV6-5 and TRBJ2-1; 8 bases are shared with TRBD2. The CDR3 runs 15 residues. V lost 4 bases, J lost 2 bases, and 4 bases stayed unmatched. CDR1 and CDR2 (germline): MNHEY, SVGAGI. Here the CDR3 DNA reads TGTGCCAGCAGTTTGAGCGGGAGAACCTACAATGAGCAGTTCTTC. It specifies CASSLSGRTYNEQFF.

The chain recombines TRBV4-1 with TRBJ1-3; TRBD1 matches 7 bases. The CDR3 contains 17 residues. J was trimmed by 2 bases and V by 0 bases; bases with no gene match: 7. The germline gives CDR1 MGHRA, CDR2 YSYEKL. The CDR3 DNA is TGCGCCAGCAGCCAAGAGGGCCCTGACAGGGCTGGAAACACCATATATTTT. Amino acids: CASSQEGPDRAGNTIYF.

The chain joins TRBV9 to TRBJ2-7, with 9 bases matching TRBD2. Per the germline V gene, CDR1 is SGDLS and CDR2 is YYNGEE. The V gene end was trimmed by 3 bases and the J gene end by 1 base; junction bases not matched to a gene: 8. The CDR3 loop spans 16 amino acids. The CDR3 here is CASSGTSVAPSYEQYF. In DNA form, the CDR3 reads TGTGCCAGCAGCGGGACTAGCGTGGCCCCTTCCTACGAGCAGTACTTC.

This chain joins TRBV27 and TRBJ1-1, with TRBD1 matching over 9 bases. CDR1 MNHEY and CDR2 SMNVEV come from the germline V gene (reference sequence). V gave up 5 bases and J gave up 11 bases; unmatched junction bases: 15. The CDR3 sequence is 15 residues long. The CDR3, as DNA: TGTGCCAGCAGTACTCGACCGGGACAGGGTTTAGCGGCTTTCTTT. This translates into CASSTRPGQGLAAFF.

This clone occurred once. The CDR3 protein is CASSLGLEQYF. In nucleotides, the CDR3 is TGCGCCAGCAGCTTGGGGCTCGAGCAGTACTTC. The J gene is TRBJ2-7, the V gene TRBV5-1; the D is unclear. Trimming cost V 0 bases and J 6 bases, with 4 bases left between them. The germline gives CDR1 SGHRS, CDR2 YFSETQ. The CDR3 totals 11 residues.

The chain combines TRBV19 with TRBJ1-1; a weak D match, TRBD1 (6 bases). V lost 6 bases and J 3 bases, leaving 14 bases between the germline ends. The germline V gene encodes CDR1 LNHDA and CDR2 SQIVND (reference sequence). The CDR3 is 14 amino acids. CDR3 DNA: TGTGCCAGTAGGACCGGGACATCGTACACTGAAGCTTTCTTT. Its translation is CASRTGTSYTEAFF.

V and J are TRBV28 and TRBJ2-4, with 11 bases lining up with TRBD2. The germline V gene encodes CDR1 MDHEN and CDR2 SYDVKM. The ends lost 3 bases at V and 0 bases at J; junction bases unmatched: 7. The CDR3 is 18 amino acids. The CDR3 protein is CASSFILAGGTAKNIQYF. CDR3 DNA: TGTGCCAGCAGTTTTATCCTAGCGGGAGGTACAGCCAAAAACATTCAGTACTTC.

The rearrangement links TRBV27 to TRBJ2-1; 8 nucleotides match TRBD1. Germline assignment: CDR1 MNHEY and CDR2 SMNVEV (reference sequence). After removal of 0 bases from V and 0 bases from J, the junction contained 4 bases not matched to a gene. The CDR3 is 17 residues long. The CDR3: CASSLSPRGPSYNEQFF. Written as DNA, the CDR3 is TGTGCCAGCAGTTTATCCCCCAGGGGGCCCTCCTACAATGAGCAGTTCTTC.

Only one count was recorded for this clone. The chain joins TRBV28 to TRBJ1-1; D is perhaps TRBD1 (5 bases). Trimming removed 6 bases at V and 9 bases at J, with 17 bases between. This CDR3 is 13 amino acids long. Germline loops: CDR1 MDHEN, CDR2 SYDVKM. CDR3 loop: CASRGESWVKAFF. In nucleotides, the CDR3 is TGTGCCAGCAGGGGGGAATCATGGGTGAAAGCTTTCTTT.

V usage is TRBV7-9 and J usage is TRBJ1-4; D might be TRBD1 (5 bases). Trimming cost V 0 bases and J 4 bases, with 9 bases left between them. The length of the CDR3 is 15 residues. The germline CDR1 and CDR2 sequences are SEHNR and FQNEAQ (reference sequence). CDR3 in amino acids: CASSLALGLNEKLFF. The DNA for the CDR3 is TGTGCCAGCAGCTTAGCTCTGGGGCTTAATGAAAAACTGTTTTTT.

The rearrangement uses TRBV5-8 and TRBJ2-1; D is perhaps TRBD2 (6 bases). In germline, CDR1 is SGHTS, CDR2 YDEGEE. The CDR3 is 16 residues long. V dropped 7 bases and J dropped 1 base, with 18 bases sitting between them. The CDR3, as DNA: TGTGCCAGCGGCCCCGGGGGAGGACGGTCCTACAATGAGCAGTTCTTC. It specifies CASGPGGGRSYNEQFF. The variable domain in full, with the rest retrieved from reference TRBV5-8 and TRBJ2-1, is EAGVTQSPTHLIKTRGQQATLRCSPISGHTSVYWYQQALGLGLQFLLWYDEGEERNRGNFPPRFSGRQFPNYSSELNVNALELEDSALYLCASGPGGGRSYNEQFFGPGTRLTVL.

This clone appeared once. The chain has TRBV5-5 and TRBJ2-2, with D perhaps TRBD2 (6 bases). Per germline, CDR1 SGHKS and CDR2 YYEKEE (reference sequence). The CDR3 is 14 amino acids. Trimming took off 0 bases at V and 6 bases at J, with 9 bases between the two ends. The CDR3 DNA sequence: TGTGCCAGCAGCTTGGTGTGGGGGGCCGGGGAGCTGTTTTTT. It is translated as CASSLVWGAGELFF.

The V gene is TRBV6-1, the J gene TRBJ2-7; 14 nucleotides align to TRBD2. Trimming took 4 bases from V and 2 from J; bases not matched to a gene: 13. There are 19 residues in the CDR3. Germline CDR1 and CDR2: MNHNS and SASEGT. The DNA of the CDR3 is TGTGCCAGCAGTGGAGTGACTAGCGGGGGGGCGGCTGTTACCTACGAGCAGTACTTC. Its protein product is CASSGVTSGGAAVTYEQYF.

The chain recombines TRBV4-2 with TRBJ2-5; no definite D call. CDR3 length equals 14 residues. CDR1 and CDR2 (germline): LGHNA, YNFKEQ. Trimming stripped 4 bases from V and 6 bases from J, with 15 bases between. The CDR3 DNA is TGTGCCAGCAGCCCGTTCTGGGGTACGAAGACCCAGTACTTC. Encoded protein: CASSPFWGTKTQYF.

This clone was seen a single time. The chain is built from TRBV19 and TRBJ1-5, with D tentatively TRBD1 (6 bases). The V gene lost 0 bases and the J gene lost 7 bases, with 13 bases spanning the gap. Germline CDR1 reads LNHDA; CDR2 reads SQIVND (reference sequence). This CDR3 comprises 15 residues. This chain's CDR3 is CASSIDGRGGQPQHF. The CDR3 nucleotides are TGTGCCAGTAGTATAGATGGCAGGGGAGGCCAGCCCCAGCATTTT.

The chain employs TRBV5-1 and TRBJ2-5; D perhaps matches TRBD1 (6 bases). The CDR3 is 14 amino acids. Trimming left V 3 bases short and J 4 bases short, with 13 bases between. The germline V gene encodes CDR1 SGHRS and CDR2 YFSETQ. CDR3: CASSSRGGVETQYF. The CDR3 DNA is TGCGCCAGCAGCTCCAGGGGTGGGGTAGAGACCCAGTACTTC. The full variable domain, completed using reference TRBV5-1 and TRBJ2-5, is KAGVTQTPRYLIKTRGQQVTLSCSPISGHRSVSWYQQTPGQGLQFLFEYFSETQRNKGNFPGRFSGRQFSNSRSEMNVSTLELGDSALYLCASSSRGGVETQYFGPGTRLLVL.

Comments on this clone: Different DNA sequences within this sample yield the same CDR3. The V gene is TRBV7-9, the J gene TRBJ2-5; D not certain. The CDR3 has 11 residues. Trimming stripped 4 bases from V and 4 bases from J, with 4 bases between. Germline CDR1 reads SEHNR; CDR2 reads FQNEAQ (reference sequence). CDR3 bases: TGTGCCAGCAGCTCCGGAGAGACCCAGTACTTC. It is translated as CASSSGETQYF.